The sequence of this T cell receptor beta chain was determined in a study of T-cell memory formation after mild COVID-19. Findings and caveats of the study: Contracting clones from day 15 to 85 had balanced CD4/CD8; later expanders favoured CD4+.

V shed 5 bases, J shed 6 bases, and the junction held 9 bases outside the gene matches. There are 14 residues in the CDR3. Germline V gives CDR1 MNHEY, CDR2 SVGAGI. Of note for this clonotype: Antigen specificity is unknown.

TCR alpha and TCR beta cDNA libraries with sample barcodes and UMIs came from 5'RACE using constant-segment primers. Using its own MiXCR run on the 5' RACE reads, TCRdb lists one record per CDR3 protein. The sample has 250,000 to 300,000 distinct CDR3 sequences, 8% to 9% seen once. This TCR came from a man aged 18 to 29 who had mild COVID-19 (a few samples of this study predate the infection). Cell type and time point are not known. Sequencing was carried out using PBMCs or a T cell subset sorted from them (not recorded which). This chain uses TRBV6-5 with TRBJ1-1; TRBD1 matches 7 bases. This CDR3 is CASSTMAGTAEAFF. Here the CDR3 DNA reads TGTGCCAGCAGTACCATGGCCGGGACAGCTGAAGCTTTCTTT.